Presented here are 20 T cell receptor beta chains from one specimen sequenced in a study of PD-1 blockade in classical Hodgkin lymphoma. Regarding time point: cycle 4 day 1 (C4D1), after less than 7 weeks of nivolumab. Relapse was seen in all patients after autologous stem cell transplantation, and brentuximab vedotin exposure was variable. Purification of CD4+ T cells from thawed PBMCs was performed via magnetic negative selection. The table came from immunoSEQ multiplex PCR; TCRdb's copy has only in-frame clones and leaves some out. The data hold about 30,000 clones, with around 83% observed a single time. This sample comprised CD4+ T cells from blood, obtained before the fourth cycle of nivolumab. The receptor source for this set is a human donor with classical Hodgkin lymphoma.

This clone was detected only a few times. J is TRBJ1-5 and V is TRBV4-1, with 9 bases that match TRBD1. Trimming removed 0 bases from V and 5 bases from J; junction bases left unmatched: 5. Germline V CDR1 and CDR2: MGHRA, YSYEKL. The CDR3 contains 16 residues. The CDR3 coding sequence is TGCGCCAGCAGCCAAGACGCGGGACAGGGTCATCAGCCCCAGCATTTT. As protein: CASSQDAGQGHQPQHF.

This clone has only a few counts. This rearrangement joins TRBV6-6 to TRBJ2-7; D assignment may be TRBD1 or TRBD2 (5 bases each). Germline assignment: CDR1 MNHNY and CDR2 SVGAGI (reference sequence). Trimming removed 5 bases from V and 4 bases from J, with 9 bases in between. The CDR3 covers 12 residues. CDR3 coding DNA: TGTGCCAGCAGTGAGGGGATATACGAGCAGTACTTC. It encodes CASSEGIYEQYF.

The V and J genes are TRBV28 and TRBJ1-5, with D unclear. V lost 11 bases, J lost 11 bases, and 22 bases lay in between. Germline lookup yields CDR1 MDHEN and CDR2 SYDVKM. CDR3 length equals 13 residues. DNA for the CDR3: TGTGCCGGAGCGGTGGCCTTTTCATCCGCCCAGCATTTT. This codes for CAGAVAFSSAQHF.

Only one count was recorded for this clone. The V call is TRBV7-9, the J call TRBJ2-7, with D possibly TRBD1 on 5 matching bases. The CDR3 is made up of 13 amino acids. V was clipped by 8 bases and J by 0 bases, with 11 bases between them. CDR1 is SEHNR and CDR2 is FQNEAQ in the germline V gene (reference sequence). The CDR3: CASLGQNSYEQYF. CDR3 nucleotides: TGTGCCAGCTTGGGGCAGAACTCCTACGAGCAGTACTTC.

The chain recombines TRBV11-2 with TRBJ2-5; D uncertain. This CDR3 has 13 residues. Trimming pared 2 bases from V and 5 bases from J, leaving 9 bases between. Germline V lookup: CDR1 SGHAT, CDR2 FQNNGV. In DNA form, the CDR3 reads TGTGCCAGCAGCTTACTCCCCGCTGAGACCCAGTACTTC. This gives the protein CASSLLPAETQYF.

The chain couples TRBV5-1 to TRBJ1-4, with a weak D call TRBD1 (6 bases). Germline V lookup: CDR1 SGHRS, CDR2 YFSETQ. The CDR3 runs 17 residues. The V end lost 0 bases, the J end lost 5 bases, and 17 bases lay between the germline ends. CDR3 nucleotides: TGCGCCAGCAGCTTGGGTTGGTTAGCAGGGGCAAATGAAAAACTGTTTTTT. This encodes CASSLGWLAGANEKLFF.

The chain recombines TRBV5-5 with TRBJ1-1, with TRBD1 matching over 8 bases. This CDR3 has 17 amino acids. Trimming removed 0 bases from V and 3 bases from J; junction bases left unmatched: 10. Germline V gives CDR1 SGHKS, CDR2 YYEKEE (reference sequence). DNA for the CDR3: TGTGCCAGCAGCTTGGCCGTCGCAGGGGGCCTATACACTGAAGCTTTCTTT. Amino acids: CASSLAVAGGLYTEAFF.

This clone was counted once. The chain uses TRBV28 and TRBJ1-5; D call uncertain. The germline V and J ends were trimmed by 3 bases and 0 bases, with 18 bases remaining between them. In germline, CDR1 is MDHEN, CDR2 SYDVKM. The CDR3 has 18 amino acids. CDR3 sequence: CASSFSLAGPSSNQPQHF. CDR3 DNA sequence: TGTGCCAGCAGTTTTAGTCTGGCAGGTCCTTCTAGCAATCAGCCCCAGCATTTT.

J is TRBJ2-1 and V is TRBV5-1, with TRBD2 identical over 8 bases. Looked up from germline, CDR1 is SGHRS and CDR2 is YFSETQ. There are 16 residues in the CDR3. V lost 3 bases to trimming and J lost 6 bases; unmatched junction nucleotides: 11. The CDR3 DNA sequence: TGCGCCAGCAGCTCCTACCCTAGCGGGCGAACCAATGAGCAGTTCTTC. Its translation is CASSSYPSGRTNEQFF. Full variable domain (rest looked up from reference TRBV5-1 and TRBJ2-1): KAGVTQTPRYLIKTRGQQVTLSCSPISGHRSVSWYQQTPGQGLQFLFEYFSETQRNKGNFPGRFSGRQFSNSRSEMNVSTLELGDSALYLCASSSYPSGRTNEQFFGPGTRLTVL.

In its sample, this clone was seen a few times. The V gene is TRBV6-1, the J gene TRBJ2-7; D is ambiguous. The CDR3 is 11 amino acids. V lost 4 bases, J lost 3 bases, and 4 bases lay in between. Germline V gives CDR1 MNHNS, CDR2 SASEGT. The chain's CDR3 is CASSGHYEQYF. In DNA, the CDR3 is TGTGCCAGCAGTGGACACTACGAGCAGTACTTC.

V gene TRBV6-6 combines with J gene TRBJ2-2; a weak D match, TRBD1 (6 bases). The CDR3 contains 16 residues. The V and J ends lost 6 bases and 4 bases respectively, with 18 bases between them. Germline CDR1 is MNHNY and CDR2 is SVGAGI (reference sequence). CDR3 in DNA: TGTGCCAGCAGATTAACCGGGACAAAGAGCACCGGGGAGCTGTTTTTT. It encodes CASRLTGTKSTGELFF.

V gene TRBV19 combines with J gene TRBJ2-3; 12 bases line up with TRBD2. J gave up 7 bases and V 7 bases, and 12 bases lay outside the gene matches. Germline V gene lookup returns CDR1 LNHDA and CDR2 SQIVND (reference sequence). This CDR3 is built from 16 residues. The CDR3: CASTKTSGRISNTQYF. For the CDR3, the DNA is TGTGCCAGTACCAAAACTAGCGGGAGGATATCGAATACGCAGTATTTT.

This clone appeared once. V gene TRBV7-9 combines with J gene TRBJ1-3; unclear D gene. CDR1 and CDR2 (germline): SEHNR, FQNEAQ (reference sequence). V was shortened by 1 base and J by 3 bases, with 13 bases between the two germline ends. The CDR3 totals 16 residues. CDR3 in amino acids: CASSLDPNGYGNTIYF. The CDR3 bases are TGTGCCAGCAGCTTAGACCCCAATGGGTATGGAAACACCATATATTTT.

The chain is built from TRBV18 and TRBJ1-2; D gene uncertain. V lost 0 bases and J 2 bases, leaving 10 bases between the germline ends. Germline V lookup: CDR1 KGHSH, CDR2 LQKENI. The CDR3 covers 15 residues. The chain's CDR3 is CASSPPPPENYGYTF. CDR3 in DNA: TGTGCCAGCTCACCACCCCCTCCAGAAAACTATGGCTACACCTTC.

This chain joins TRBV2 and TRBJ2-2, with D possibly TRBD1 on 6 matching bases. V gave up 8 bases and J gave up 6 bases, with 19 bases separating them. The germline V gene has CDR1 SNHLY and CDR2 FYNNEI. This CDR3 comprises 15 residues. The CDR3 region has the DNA TGTGCCAGCGGGGCCGGGACACCCAACGCCGGGGAGCTGTTTTTT. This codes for CASGAGTPNAGELFF.

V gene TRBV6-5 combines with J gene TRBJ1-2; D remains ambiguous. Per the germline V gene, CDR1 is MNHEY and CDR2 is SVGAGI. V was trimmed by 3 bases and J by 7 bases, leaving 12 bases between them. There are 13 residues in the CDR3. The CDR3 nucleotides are TGTGCCAGCAGTTATGCTGGCTACGGTGGCTACACCTTC. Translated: CASSYAGYGGYTF.

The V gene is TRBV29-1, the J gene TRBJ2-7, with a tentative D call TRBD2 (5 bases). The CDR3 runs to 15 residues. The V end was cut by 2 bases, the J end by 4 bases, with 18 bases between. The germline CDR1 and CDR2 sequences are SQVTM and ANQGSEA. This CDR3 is CSVESVGWGVYEQYF. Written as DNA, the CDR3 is TGCAGCGTTGAAAGTGTAGGCTGGGGAGTGTACGAGCAGTACTTC.

CDR3 region: CSVATTDTEAFF. The CDR3 coding sequence is TGCAGCGTTGCCACTACGGACACTGAAGCTTTCTTT. This rearrangement joins TRBV29-1 to TRBJ1-1; D gene unclear. The V and J ends lost 4 bases and 3 bases respectively, with 9 bases between them. The CDR3 sequence is 12 residues long. The germline CDR1 and CDR2 sequences are SQVTM and ANQGSEA.

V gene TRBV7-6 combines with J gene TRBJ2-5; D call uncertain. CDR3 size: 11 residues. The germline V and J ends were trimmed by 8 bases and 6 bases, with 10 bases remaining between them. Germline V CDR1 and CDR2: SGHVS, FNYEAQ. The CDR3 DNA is TGTGCCAGCGGTAGGGCGCAGACCCAGTACTTC. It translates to CASGRAQTQYF.

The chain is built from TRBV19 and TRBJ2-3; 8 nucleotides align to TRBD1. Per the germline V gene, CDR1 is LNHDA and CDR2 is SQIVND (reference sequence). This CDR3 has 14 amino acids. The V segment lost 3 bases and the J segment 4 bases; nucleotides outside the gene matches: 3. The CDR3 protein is CASSMDRVPDTQYF. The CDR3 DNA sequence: TGTGCCAGTAGTATGGACAGGGTTCCAGATACGCAGTATTTT.